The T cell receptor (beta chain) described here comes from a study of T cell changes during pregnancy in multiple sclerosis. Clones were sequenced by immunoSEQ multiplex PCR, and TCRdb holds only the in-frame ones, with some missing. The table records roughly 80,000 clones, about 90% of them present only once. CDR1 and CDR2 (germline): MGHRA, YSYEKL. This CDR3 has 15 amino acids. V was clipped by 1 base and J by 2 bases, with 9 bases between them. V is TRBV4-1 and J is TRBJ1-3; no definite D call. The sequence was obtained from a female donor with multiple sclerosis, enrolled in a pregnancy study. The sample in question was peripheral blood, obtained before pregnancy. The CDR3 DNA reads TGCGCCAGCAGCCAAGTCCCAGTTGCTGGAAACACCATATATTTT. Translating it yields CASSQVPVAGNTIYF.